This T cell receptor beta chain was identified in a study of beta chain features in type 1 diabetes. Expressed TCRB transcripts were sequenced because the isolated RNA had all been reverse transcribed beforehand. Sequencing used immunoSEQ multiplex PCR; TCRdb keeps in-frame clones, though not all of them. The sample has 310,000 or so clones; roughly 8.8% are singletons. This clone was recorded a few times. The antigen is undetermined. Sorted populations all had greater than 98% purity. The study, taken as a whole, reports: Type 1 diabetes patients had fewer VDJ junction insertions and more deletions. Among patients, naive, central memory and Treg TCRB repertoires appeared more similar than among healthy donors. No resolution was reached here on whether HLA type influences TCRB rearrangement. Researchers report that Type 1 diabetes patients had moderately but significantly shorter TCRB CDR3s across all four CD4+ subsets.

The trim removed 9 bases at V and 3 bases at J, leaving 5 bases unmatched. Germline values: CDR1 MDHEN, CDR2 SYDVKM. There are 15 residues in the CDR3. Sequences were obtained from central memory CD4+ T cells from blood. The TCR was taken from a young man with type 1 diabetes. This chain uses TRBV28 with TRBJ2-1; 13 bases are shared with TRBD2. CDR3 amino acids: CASITSGGGYNEQFF. In nucleotides, the CDR3 is TGTGCCAGTATCACTAGCGGGGGGGGCTACAATGAGCAGTTCTTC.